Listed here are 25 T cell receptor beta chains from one sample, sequenced in a study of T cell responses to AZD1222 COVID-19 vaccine. Clones were read by immunoSEQ multiplex PCR, and TCRdb kept only the in-frame ones, dropping some. The sample gives 75,000 to 90,000 clones, about 72% of which show up once; roughly 21% is in the top ten. Source: peripheral blood, taken on day 0 of AZD1222 vaccination. The receptors were sampled from an adult in good health.

In its sample, this clone was seen a few times. This sequence joins TRBV2 and TRBJ2-5, with D possibly TRBD2 on 6 matching bases. Germline CDR1 SNHLY, CDR2 FYNNEI. The V end lost 8 bases, the J end lost 2 bases, and 9 bases lay between the germline ends. This CDR3 has 12 amino acids. The CDR3 sequence is CASAAGQETQYF. CDR3 bases: TGTGCCAGCGCGGCGGGGCAAGAGACCCAGTACTTC.

J is TRBJ2-7 and V is TRBV6-1, with TRBD1 as a possible D gene (5 bases). Germline V gene data show CDR1 as MNHNS and CDR2 as SASEGT. The V and J ends lost 2 bases and 6 bases respectively, with 5 bases between them. The CDR3 contains 11 residues. The chain's CDR3 is CASSETGEQYF. CDR3 bases: TGTGCCAGCAGTGAAACAGGCGAGCAGTACTTC.

The gene calls are TRBV3-1 (or the pseudogene TRBV3-2) and TRBJ2-7, with a possible D match to TRBD1 (6 bases). This CDR3 comprises 15 residues. Germline loops: CDR1 LGHDT, CDR2 YNNKEL (reference sequence). V lost 0 bases to trimming and J lost 4 bases, with 13 bases between them. CDR3 region: CASSQDLARGYEQYF. As DNA, the CDR3 is TGTGCCAGCAGCCAAGATTTAGCCAGGGGTTACGAGCAGTACTTC.

This clone occurred a few times. This chain connects TRBV19 to TRBJ1-1; TRBD1 agrees at 9 bases. The germline gives CDR1 LNHDA, CDR2 SQIVND (reference sequence). This CDR3 comprises 15 residues. The V gene end was trimmed by 5 bases and the J gene end by 3 bases; junction bases not matched to a gene: 7. The CDR3 bases are TGTGCCAGTAGTCCGGGACAGGGATGGGACACTGAAGCTTTCTTT. Translated, it gives CASSPGQGWDTEAFF.

This clone was detected only a few times. This chain joins TRBV10-2 and TRBJ2-1; the match to TRBD2 covers 7 bases. This CDR3 has 15 residues. The V gene's germline CDR1 is WSHSY and CDR2 SAAADI. After removal of 3 bases from V and 6 bases from J, the junction contained 8 bases not matched to a gene. CDR3 sequence: CASSDAGEVVNEQFF. For the CDR3, the DNA is TGCGCCAGCAGTGACGCGGGAGAGGTAGTCAATGAGCAGTTCTTC.

The chain links TRBV7-8 to TRBJ1-3, with D perhaps TRBD1 (5 bases). The CDR3 has 14 amino acids. From germline, CDR1 is SGHVS and CDR2 FQNEAQ. Trimming removed 4 bases at V and 2 bases at J, with 9 bases between. The DNA of the CDR3 is TGTGCCAGCAGCTCCGGGACGGCTGGAAACACCATATATTTT. It is translated as CASSSGTAGNTIYF.

This chain connects TRBV19 to TRBJ1-6; D not resolved. V was trimmed by 4 bases and J by 11 bases, leaving 15 bases between them. Germline loops: CDR1 LNHDA, CDR2 SQIVND (reference sequence). This CDR3 spans 14 amino acids. This CDR3 is CASSRGSARAPLHF. The CDR3 DNA reads as TGTGCCAGTAGTAGGGGTTCGGCTCGTGCACCCCTCCACTTT.

The chain joins TRBV5-1 to TRBJ2-2, with D maybe TRBD1 (5 bases). Germline CDR1 reads SGHRS; CDR2 reads YFSETQ. CDR3 length: 13 residues. Trimming removed 2 bases at V and 3 bases at J, with 5 bases between. CDR3 coding DNA: TGCGCCAGCAGCTTAGGGGACACCGGGGAGCTGTTTTTT. Its translation is CASSLGDTGELFF.

The CDR3 coding sequence is TGTGCCAGCAGTTCCCACGGAGGGGGCCCTCAGCCCCAGCATTTT. This translates into CASSSHGGGPQPQHF. The J gene is TRBJ1-5, the V gene TRBV28; 7 nucleotides line up with TRBD1. Per germline, CDR1 MDHEN and CDR2 SYDVKM. Trimming at V came to 4 bases and at J to 6 bases, leaving 9 bases not matched to a gene. CDR3 length equals 15 residues.

This clone was detected only a few times. The chain employs TRBV11-2 and TRBJ2-7, with D hard to call. Trimming removed 1 base from V and 1 base from J, with 8 bases in between. This CDR3 has 14 residues. Germline assignment: CDR1 SGHAT and CDR2 FQNNGV. The chain's CDR3 is CASSLALRSYEQYF. The CDR3 coding sequence is TGTGCCAGCAGCTTAGCCTTAAGGTCCTACGAGCAGTACTTC.

This clone was observed a few times. The V call is TRBV6-2 or TRBV6-3, the J call TRBJ2-1; no clear D. The CDR3 extends over 12 amino acids. The V gene's germline CDR1 is MNHEY and CDR2 SVGEGT. V lost 5 bases, J lost 9 bases, and 11 bases lay in between. Here the CDR3 reads CASSPDGSEQFF. The CDR3 nucleotides are TGTGCCAGCAGTCCGGACGGCAGTGAGCAGTTCTTC.

In its sample, this clone was seen once. This chain connects TRBV10-3 to TRBJ2-5; D is possibly TRBD1 (6 bases). The CDR3 consists of 13 residues. With 6 bases removed from V and 2 bases from J, the gap between germline ends came to 10 bases. Per germline, CDR1 ENHRY and CDR2 SYGVKD. The CDR3 region has the DNA TGTGCCATCAGGGGGGCCGGACAAGAGACCCAGTACTTC. It encodes CAIRGAGQETQYF.

V gene TRBV7-4 combines with J gene TRBJ1-2; tentatively, D is TRBD1 (6 bases). Trimming removed 4 bases from V and 4 bases from J, with 16 bases in between. CDR1 and CDR2 (germline): SGHVT, SQSDAQ. This CDR3 spans 15 amino acids. CDR3 residues: CASSSQGGGCYGYTF. DNA of the CDR3: TGTGCCAGCAGCTCACAGGGAGGAGGTTGCTATGGCTACACCTTC. Looking up the rest from reference TRBV7-4 and TRBJ1-2 gives the full variable domain: GAGVSQSPRYKVAKRGRDVALRCDSISGHVTLYWYRQTLGQGSEVLTYSQSDAQRDKSGRPSGRFSAERPERSVSTLKIQRTEQGDSAVYLCASSSQGGGCYGYTFGSGTRLTVV.

The gene calls are TRBV19 and TRBJ2-3; 12 bases are shared with TRBD2. CDR1 is LNHDA, CDR2 SQIVND, per germline (reference sequence). The CDR3 is 16 residues long. Unmatched junction bases numbered 4, after V lost 5 bases and J lost 1 base. As DNA, the CDR3 is TGTGCCAGTAGTCCGACTAGCGGGAGCGGCACAGATACGCAGTATTTT. This encodes CASSPTSGSGTDTQYF.

This clone was found a few times. The chain joins TRBV7-8 to TRBJ1-5; TRBD1 matches 7 bases. V trimming: 4 bases; J trimming: 4 bases; junction bases outside the gene matches: 7. Germline V gene lookup returns CDR1 SGHVS and CDR2 FQNEAQ. The CDR3 runs 15 residues. The CDR3 is CASSSATGRNQPQHF. CDR3 sequence (DNA): TGTGCCAGCAGCTCAGCGACAGGGAGGAATCAGCCCCAGCATTTT.

The chain carries TRBV27 and TRBJ1-4; a weak D match, TRBD1 (5 bases). The CDR3 has 13 amino acids. From germline, CDR1 is MNHEY and CDR2 SMNVEV (reference sequence). Trimming shortened V by 5 bases and J by 8 bases, and 12 bases separated the two germline ends. The CDR3, as DNA: TGTGCCAGCAGTGATCAGGGTGGAGAAAAACTGTTTTTT. This translates into CASSDQGGEKLFF.

The V gene is TRBV5-4, the J gene TRBJ1-4; 10 nucleotides line up with TRBD1. Germline CDR1 and CDR2: SGHNT and YYREEE (reference sequence). V lost 4 bases to trimming and J lost 2 bases; unmatched junction nucleotides: 5. The CDR3 has 16 amino acids. This CDR3 is CASSAGQGPTNEKLFF. CDR3 DNA sequence: TGTGCCAGCAGCGCGGGACAGGGGCCGACTAATGAAAAACTGTTTTTT. Combining the CDR3 with reference TRBV5-4 and TRBJ1-4 gives the whole variable domain ETGVTQSPTHLIKTRGQQVTLRCSSQSGHNTVSWYQQALGQGPQFIFQYYREEENGRGNFPPRFSGLQFPNYSSELNVNALELDDSALYLCASSAGQGPTNEKLFFGSGTQLSVL.

The chain has TRBV7-2 and TRBJ2-7; 7 nucleotides match TRBD2. V shed 4 bases, J shed 6 bases, and the junction held 9 bases outside the gene matches. Germline V lookup: CDR1 SGHTA, CDR2 FQGNSA. The CDR3 is 14 amino acids. CDR3 in amino acids: CASSSGGGFGEQYF. The DNA of the CDR3 is TGTGCCAGCAGCTCGGGAGGTGGGTTCGGCGAGCAGTACTTC.

This clone was counted once. The genes are TRBV2 and TRBJ2-3; TRBD1 matches at 8 bases. Germline trimming cut 0 bases from V and 11 bases from J; bases unmatched to any gene: 4. The CDR3 has 13 residues. In germline, CDR1 is SNHLY, CDR2 FYNNEI. In nucleotides, the CDR3 is TGTGCCAGCAGTGAAGCTAGCACAGGGGGGCAGTATTTT. It specifies CASSEASTGGQYF.

The chain links TRBV7-9 to TRBJ2-7; 10 nucleotides align to TRBD2. CDR1 is SEHNR, CDR2 FQNEAQ, per germline (reference sequence). J lost 7 bases, V lost 8 bases, and 8 bases had no gene match. This CDR3 is built from 13 residues. CDR3 loop: CASDEGTSAEQYF. In DNA, the CDR3 is TGTGCCAGCGATGAGGGGACTAGCGCGGAGCAGTACTTC.

This clone was found a few times. The chain combines TRBV5-6 with TRBJ2-7; no firm D call. The germline V gene has CDR1 SGHDT and CDR2 YYEEEE. This CDR3 region has 11 residues. V lost 1 base to trimming and J lost 2 bases, with 1 base between them. CDR3 residues: CASSLTYEQYF. CDR3 nucleotide sequence: TGTGCCAGCAGCTTGACCTACGAGCAGTACTTC.

V gene TRBV7-2 combines with J gene TRBJ2-1; 11 positions match TRBD2. Germline V gives CDR1 SGHTA, CDR2 FQGNSA. With V trimmed by 4 bases and J by 10 bases, 6 bases remained unmatched. This CDR3 has 14 amino acids. In DNA, the CDR3 is TGTGCCAGCAGCTCCATTAGCGGGAGGGACGAGCAGTTCTTC. As protein: CASSSISGRDEQFF.

The sample holds one count of this clone. This chain uses TRBV3-1 (or the pseudogene TRBV3-2) with TRBJ2-5; possibly TRBD1 for D (5 bases). V shed 8 bases and J shed 2 bases, with 24 bases lying between them. Germline V CDR1 and CDR2: LGHDT, YNNKEL (reference sequence). CDR3 length equals 17 residues. CDR3 bases: TGTGCCAGCGGCGACAGATGGGCCCAAGGATTACAAGAGACCCAGTACTTC. It codes for CASGDRWAQGLQETQYF.

V and J are TRBV5-4 and TRBJ2-1, with 7 bases aligning to TRBD1. The germline V gene has CDR1 SGHNT and CDR2 YYREEE (reference sequence). CDR3 length equals 17 residues. After removal of 0 bases from V and 5 bases from J, the junction contained 11 bases not matched to a gene. The CDR3 region is CASSLDYTGATNNEQFF. CDR3 DNA sequence: TGTGCCAGCAGCTTGGACTATACAGGGGCCACGAACAATGAGCAGTTCTTC.

The V call is TRBV27, the J call TRBJ1-5, with D tentatively TRBD1 (5 bases). Germline values: CDR1 MNHEY, CDR2 SMNVEV (reference sequence). This CDR3 has 14 residues. Trimming cost V 6 bases and J 6 bases, with 15 bases left between them. The DNA for the CDR3 is TGTGCCAGCAGCCCCCAGGGACCGCGTCAGCCCCAGCATTTT. Residues: CASSPQGPRQPQHF.